This TCR beta chain was obtained from a study of tumor and adjacent non-tumor tissue in lung cancer. Whole-study findings and limits: Significantly higher TCR diversity was found in tumor than normal lung.

No cell sorting was done before RNA was extracted from the tissue. Chemotherapy-naive patients with new lung cancer underwent thoracic surgery in China, August–November 2014. A modified ARM-PCR protocol with three rounds of nested PCR amplified TCRbeta. TCRdb called the multiplex PCR reads again in MiXCR, with one record for every CDR3 protein. The sample carries some 80,000 distinct CDR3 sequences, approximately 72% recorded once. This clonotype has just a few counts. Its antigen is not known. Sequencing was carried out using lung tumor tissue. The sequence came from a middle-aged woman with non-small cell lung cancer.

The CDR3 reads CASSGPGQGDRAFF. The CDR3 DNA follows: TGTGCCAGCAGTGGGCCGGGACAGGGGGACCGAGCTTTCTTT. The chain combines TRBV28 with TRBJ1-1; 11 bases map to TRBD1. The V gene's germline CDR1 is MDHEN and CDR2 SYDVKM. The length of the CDR3 is 14 residues. Trimming removed 5 bases from V and 10 bases from J; junction bases left unmatched: 9.